This T cell receptor (beta chain) was recovered during a study of cytomegalovirus exposure and HLA in healthy donors. Primers for the PCR totalled 60 Vbeta and 13 Jbeta. Here immunoSEQ multiplex PCR was the method, and the copy in TCRdb shows in-frame clones only, minus some. The sample includes some 140,000 clones. The specimen sequenced was PBMCs. This TCR was recovered from a woman aged 60-70 years in good health and CMV-seronegative.

CDR3 bases: TGTGCCAGCAGTTACTCGTACAGGGTCGAGACCCAGTACTTC. Translated: CASSYSYRVETQYF. The chain uses TRBV6-5 and TRBJ2-5, with D tentatively TRBD1 (6 bases). Germline CDR1 is MNHEY and CDR2 is SVGAGI. This CDR3 spans 14 amino acids. Trimming left V 0 bases short and J 5 bases short, with 10 bases between.